This is a list of T cell receptor beta chains from one sample in a study of blood T cell repertoires in COVID-19. The method was immunoSEQ multiplex PCR; TCRdb's version includes in-frame clones alone and lacks a portion of them. This table has 81,000 or so clones, about 81% appearing once. Input material: peripheral blood. Every receptor here comes from a human donor in a cohort sampled during active COVID-19. Both conserved end residues are part of each CDR3. The D gene is left open where the match is weak. Clone size is given for some rows only: seen once, a few or many times, or a class if the clone is expanded.

D gene | J gene | clone size | V gene | CDR3 DNA | CDR3 protein
NA | TRBJ2-1 | NA | TRBV7-2 | TGTGCCAGCAGCTTATCAGGGTACAATGAGCAGTTCTTC | CASSLSGYNEQFF
TRBD1 | TRBJ1-5 | few | TRBV19 | TGTGCCAGTAGTATCGGACAGGGGCTCAATCAGCCCCAGCATTTT | CASSIGQGLNQPQHF
NA | TRBJ1-3 | NA | TRBV6-5 | TGTGCCAGCTTGAGTTCTGGAAACACCATATATTTT | CASLSSGNTIYF
NA | TRBJ1-5 | once | TRBV6-2/TRBV6-3 | TGTGCCAGCAGTTATCACGGTAGCAATCAGCCCCAGCATTTT | CASSYHGSNQPQHF
NA | TRBJ2-3 | NA | TRBV24-1 | TGTGCCACCAGTGATAGGCAGGGGAGAGGAGATACGCAGTATTTT | CATSDRQGRGDTQYF
NA | TRBJ2-3 | NA | TRBV5-6 | TGTGCCAGCACGGGGGGCCTTAGCACAGATACGCAGTATTTT | CASTGGLSTDTQYF
TRBD1 | TRBJ1-1 | NA | TRBV6-2/TRBV6-3 | TGTGCCAGCAGTTTTATTCCGGGACAGTTAAACACTGAAGCTTTCTTT | CASSFIPGQLNTEAFF
TRBD1 | TRBJ2-7 | few | TRBV6-5 | TGTGCCAGCAGTCTAGGTGGGACAGGGGGCAGTGAGCAGTACTTC | CASSLGGTGGSEQYF
NA | TRBJ2-4 | NA | TRBV7-2 | TGTGCCAGCAGCCAAATAAGCGCACTAGCCAAAAACATTCAGTACTTC | CASSQISALAKNIQYF
TRBD2 | TRBJ2-3 | NA | TRBV6-6 | TGTGCCAGCAGTTCTGAGCGGGGCCTCACAGATACGCAGTATTTT | CASSSERGLTDTQYF
NA | TRBJ1-5 | few | TRBV2 | TGTGCCAGCAGTTACCAGGGTCCGGGTCAGCCCCAGCATTTT | CASSYQGPGQPQHF
TRBD2 | TRBJ2-3 | NA | TRBV30 | TGTGCCTGGAGACTAGCGGGGGGGCTGGATACGCAGTATTTT | CAWRLAGGLDTQYF
TRBD1 | TRBJ2-1 | NA | TRBV6-5 | TGTGCCAGCAGAGGGGACAGGGGGAAGAACAATGAGCAGTTCTTC | CASRGDRGKNNEQFF
NA | TRBJ1-5 | NA | TRBV6-5 | TGTGCCAGCAGTTACGGGGGGGCCGGTCAGCCCCAGCATTTT | CASSYGGAGQPQHF
TRBD1 | TRBJ2-5 | NA | TRBV18 | TGTGCCGCTAGGACAGGGAGAGAGACCCAGTACTTC | CAARTGRETQYF
TRBD1 | TRBJ1-1 | NA | TRBV6-5 | TGTGCCAGCAGGAGACAGGGATTAAACACTGAAGCTTTCTTT | CASRRQGLNTEAFF
TRBD2 | TRBJ2-7 | NA | TRBV4-1 | TGCGCCAGCAGCCAGACTAGCGGGGGATCCTACGAGCAGTACTTC | CASSQTSGGSYEQYF
TRBD1 | TRBJ2-5 | NA | TRBV5-1 | TGCGCCAGCAGCCCCTTACAGGGGAACCAAGAGACCCAGTACTTC | CASSPLQGNQETQYF
NA | TRBJ1-3 | NA | TRBV2 | TGTGCCAGCACCCATTGGACACGGAGCTCTGGAAACACCATATATTTT | CASTHWTRSSGNTIYF
TRBD1 | TRBJ2-7 | NA | TRBV19 | TGTGCCAGTAGTGGACTCCGGCTGGGGCCGGGGACAGGGGGCTACGAGCAGTACTTC | CASSGLRLGPGTGGYEQYF
NA | TRBJ2-1 | once | TRBV7-2 | TGTGCCAGCAGCTTAGTTGCGGGGGCATTAAATGAGCAGTTCTTC | CASSLVAGALNEQFF
NA | TRBJ2-1 | NA | TRBV7-2 | TGTGCCAGCAGCTTATACGGTTTGGGGAGCTCCTACAATGAGCAGTTCTTC | CASSLYGLGSSYNEQFF
TRBD1 | TRBJ2-2 | NA | TRBV14 | TGTGCCAGCAGCCACAGGGACAGGAACACCGGGGAGCTGTTTTTT | CASSHRDRNTGELFF
NA | TRBJ1-5 | NA | TRBV24-1 | TGTGCCACCAGTGATGTAGGGGACAATCAGCCCCAGCATTTT | CATSDVGDNQPQHF
NA | TRBJ2-7 | NA | TRBV5-6 | TGTGCCAGCAGTCCCGGAGCGACTGCCTCCTACGAGCAGTACTTC | CASSPGATASYEQYF
NA | TRBJ1-2 | once | TRBV7-9 | TGTGCCAGCAGCTTGGGAGGGCCCGTCTACTATGGCTACACCTTC | CASSLGGPVYYGYTF